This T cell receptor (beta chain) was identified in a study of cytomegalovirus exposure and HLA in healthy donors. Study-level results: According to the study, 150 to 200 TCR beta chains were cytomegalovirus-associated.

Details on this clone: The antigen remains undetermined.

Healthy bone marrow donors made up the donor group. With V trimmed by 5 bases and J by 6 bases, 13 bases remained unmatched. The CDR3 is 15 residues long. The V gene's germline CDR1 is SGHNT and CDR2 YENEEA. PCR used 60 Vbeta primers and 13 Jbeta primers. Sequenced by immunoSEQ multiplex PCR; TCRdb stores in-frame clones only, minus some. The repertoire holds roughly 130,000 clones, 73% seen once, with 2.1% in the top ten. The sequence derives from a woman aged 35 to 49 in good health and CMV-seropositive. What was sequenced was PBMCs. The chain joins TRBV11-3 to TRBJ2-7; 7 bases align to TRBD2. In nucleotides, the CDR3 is TGTGCCAGCAGCCAATTCGGCGGGAGAGCAAGCGAGCAGTACTTC. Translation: CASSQFGGRASEQYF.